This entry lists 2 T cell receptor beta chains sequenced from one sample in a study of T cells in Graves' hyperthyroidism and ophthalmopathy. Amplification of TCR beta CDR3 regions used RNA as the template. Initially, a first-round RT-PCR of the TCR CDR3 employed the HTBI primer set. TCRdb passed the multiplex PCR reads through MiXCR, listing each CDR3 protein once. The table has roughly 500,000 distinct CDR3 sequences, 40% to 55% seen once. Input material: peripheral blood or thyroid tissue (not recorded which). Receptors originate from an adult woman with Graves' disease, either hyperthyroidism or ophthalmopathy (not recorded which).

V is TRBV15 and J is TRBJ2-5; 7 nucleotides align to TRBD1. The J segment lost 5 bases and the V segment lost 5 bases, leaving 5 bases of the junction unmatched. Germline values: CDR1 LNHNV, CDR2 YYDKDF (reference sequence). The CDR3 is 13 amino acids. Here the CDR3 reads CATSDRQGETQYF. The CDR3 DNA follows: TGTGCCACCAGCGACAGACAGGGTGAGACCCAGTACTTC.

The chain links TRBV29-1 to TRBJ2-5; maybe TRBD2 (5 bases). V was clipped by 3 bases and J by 1 base, with 18 bases between them. Per the germline V gene, CDR1 is SQVTM and CDR2 is ANQGSEA. The CDR3 loop spans 16 amino acids. This CDR3 reads CSVDSGFAPIQETQYF. The CDR3 region has the DNA TGCAGCGTTGATTCGGGGTTTGCCCCTATCCAAGAGACCCAGTACTTC.